These 9 T cell receptor beta chains share one sample of origin, sequenced in a study of blood T cell repertoires in COVID-19. Libraries were prepared by immunoSEQ multiplex PCR; TCRdb keeps only in-frame clonotypes and omits some of them. This sample has 300,000 to 400,000 clones; 87% occur once, and the top ten carry under 1.3%. Sequences were obtained from PBMCs or T cells enriched from blood (not recorded which). These receptors were obtained from a woman aged 25-40 years who had recovered from COVID-19.

J is TRBJ2-2 and V is TRBV19; D is unclear. V lost 7 bases to trimming and J lost 2 bases, with 11 bases between them. Germline CDR1 LNHDA, CDR2 SQIVND (reference sequence). CDR3 size: 14 residues. CDR3 residues: CASKSVVNTGELFF. CDR3 DNA: TGTGCCAGTAAATCGGTAGTAAACACCGGGGAGCTGTTTTTT.

The CDR3 is CASSKGQGETQYF. The CDR3 DNA sequence: TGCGCCAGCAGTAAAGGACAGGGAGAGACCCAGTACTTC. The gene calls are TRBV10-1 and TRBJ2-5, with TRBD1 matching 8 bases. The V and J ends lost 5 bases and 4 bases, in that order; junction bases with no gene match: 3. CDR1 WNHNN and CDR2 SYGVQD come from the germline V gene (reference sequence). The CDR3 extends over 13 amino acids.

This clone has a handful of counts. The rearrangement joins TRBV19 to TRBJ2-6, with 7 bases aligning to TRBD1. The CDR3 has 13 amino acids. The germline CDR1 and CDR2 sequences are LNHDA and SQIVND (reference sequence). V dropped 6 bases and J dropped 10; count of bases not matched to a gene: 6. Written as DNA, the CDR3 is TGTGCCAGTAGCCCGACAGGGTCTAACGTCCTGACTTTC. This encodes CASSPTGSNVLTF.

The chain recombines TRBV28 with TRBJ1-5; D not resolved. Germline V gives CDR1 MDHEN, CDR2 SYDVKM. The CDR3 extends over 17 amino acids. The V and J ends lost 7 bases and 0 bases respectively, with 19 bases between them. The CDR3: CASTPIGVPGSNQPQHF. CDR3 DNA: TGTGCCAGCACCCCTATCGGGGTCCCCGGTAGCAATCAGCCCCAGCATTTT.

The chain combines TRBV6-5 with TRBJ1-2; 9 nucleotides agree with TRBD1. The CDR3 extends over 13 amino acids. CDR1 is MNHEY, CDR2 SVGAGI, per germline. The V gene end was trimmed by 4 bases and the J gene end by 4 bases; junction bases not matched to a gene: 1. CDR3 in amino acids: CASSLQGAYGYTF. The CDR3 nucleotides read TGTGCCAGCAGTTTACAGGGGGCCTATGGCTACACCTTC.

The chain is built from TRBV6-2 or TRBV6-3 and TRBJ1-2; D unresolved. CDR1 is MNHEY and CDR2 is SVGEGT in the germline V gene. The V end lost 4 bases, the J end lost 3 bases, and 3 bases lay between the germline ends. The CDR3 is made up of 11 amino acids. This chain's CDR3 is CASSSDYGYTF. CDR3 in DNA: TGTGCCAGCAGTTCTGACTATGGCTACACCTTC.

The chain couples TRBV24-1 to TRBJ1-4; no clear D gene. V was cut by 1 base and J by 6 bases, with 5 bases left in between. This CDR3 is built from 13 residues. The germline V gene encodes CDR1 KGHDR and CDR2 SFDVKD. CDR3: CATSDFRDEKLFF. The DNA for the CDR3 is TGTGCCACCAGTGATTTTCGGGATGAAAAACTGTTTTTT.

The gene calls are TRBV12-3 or TRBV12-4 and TRBJ2-7; D perhaps matches TRBD1 (6 bases). Trimming pared 5 bases from V and 4 bases from J, leaving 12 bases between. The CDR3 is 13 residues long. The CDR3 nucleotides are TGTGCCAGCAGTATCGCGACAGGTTACGAGCAGTACTTC. It translates to CASSIATGYEQYF.

The chain joins TRBV5-1 to TRBJ2-3; 11 positions match TRBD2. CDR3 length: 16 residues. Per the germline V gene, CDR1 is SGHRS and CDR2 is YFSETQ. J lost 3 bases, V lost 4 bases, and 7 bases had no gene match. The CDR3 bases are TGCGCCAGCAGCCACCTACTAGCGGGGGATACAGATACGCAGTATTTT. This encodes CASSHLLAGDTDTQYF.